Listed below are T cell receptor beta chains from one sample, sequenced in a study of cytomegalovirus exposure and HLA in healthy donors. Clones were read by immunoSEQ multiplex PCR, and TCRdb kept only the in-frame ones, dropping some. The sample holds about 190,000 clones, almost 80% seen once. Sequencing was performed on PBMCs. These receptors came from a woman between 18 and 30 years old in good health and CMV-seronegative. CDR3s include the opening cysteine and the closing phenylalanine or tryptophan. Fields, in order: V gene, clone size, CDR3 protein. Not all rows give a size; the values are once, few, many and, for expanded clones, a class.

v_call: TRBV27
clone_size: .
cdr3_aa: CASSLIAVGSYNEQFF

v_call: TRBV7-3
clone_size: .
cdr3_aa: CASSFEAGTSGSAYNEQFF

v_call: TRBV28
clone_size: once
cdr3_aa: CASSFIRGSNQPQHF

v_call: TRBV25-1
clone_size: .
cdr3_aa: CASSESGTDTQYF

v_call: TRBV7-7
clone_size: .
cdr3_aa: CASSSTQQGVGTQYF

v_call: TRBV19
clone_size: .
cdr3_aa: CASSEERHSGNTIYF

v_call: TRBV28
clone_size: .
cdr3_aa: CAWGGRNTGELFF

v_call: TRBV6-5
clone_size: .
cdr3_aa: CASSYLAVQETQYF

v_call: TRBV11-2
clone_size: .
cdr3_aa: CASSTTVNSPLHF

v_call: TRBV19
clone_size: .
cdr3_aa: CATEGGTGNTIYF

v_call: TRBV9
clone_size: .
cdr3_aa: CASSPKGLGITGELFF

v_call: TRBV5-1
clone_size: .
cdr3_aa: CASRGNRENTEAFF

v_call: TRBV6-5
clone_size: .
cdr3_aa: CASSWSSQGNSPLHF

v_call: TRBV11-2
clone_size: .
cdr3_aa: CASNPLDLDEKLFF

v_call: TRBV7-9
clone_size: .
cdr3_aa: CASSVKDSHQPQHF

v_call: TRBV19
clone_size: .
cdr3_aa: CASRDRGTSGSTDTQYF

v_call: TRBV6-6
clone_size: .
cdr3_aa: CASVSGTLNSPLHF

v_call: TRBV7-6
clone_size: once
cdr3_aa: CASSLGQPKETQYF

v_call: TRBV7-9
clone_size: .
cdr3_aa: CASSLSGGNYEQYF

v_call: TRBV12-5
clone_size: once
cdr3_aa: CASGLDRTRAADTQYF

v_call: TRBV6-1
clone_size: .
cdr3_aa: CASSGDSSGANVLTF

v_call: TRBV6-1
clone_size: once
cdr3_aa: CASSASGTYKAFF

v_call: TRBV5-1
clone_size: .
cdr3_aa: CASSSQQGSADTQYF

v_call: TRBV18
clone_size: .
cdr3_aa: CASSFTGEAFF

v_call: TRBV6-5
clone_size: .
cdr3_aa: CASSWGPGAGEQYF

v_call: TRBV28
clone_size: .
cdr3_aa: CASSLGLAEQYF

v_call: TRBV7-9
clone_size: few
cdr3_aa: CASSLLAGDTGELFF

v_call: TRBV6-1
clone_size: .
cdr3_aa: CASSGTSGRSYNEQFF

v_call: TRBV4-1
clone_size: .
cdr3_aa: CASSRTGGENQPQHF

v_call: TRBV4-1
clone_size: .
cdr3_aa: CASSQIGQGAYGANVLTF

v_call: TRBV5-6
clone_size: .
cdr3_aa: CASSSVKARGRGTEAFF

v_call: TRBV28
clone_size: .
cdr3_aa: CASSFISGQGDQPQHF

v_call: TRBV28
clone_size: .
cdr3_aa: CASSSDLRASPLHF

v_call: TRBV5-1
clone_size: .
cdr3_aa: CASSLGGTGGSGELFF

v_call: TRBV7-8
clone_size: .
cdr3_aa: CASSPRPGSEAFF

v_call: TRBV6-5
clone_size: .
cdr3_aa: CASSYSSQGSYYEQYF

v_call: TRBV18
clone_size: .
cdr3_aa: CASSAWDNPDTEAFF

v_call: TRBV9
clone_size: .
cdr3_aa: CASSLISTPGQGSLRNYGYTF

v_call: TRBV28
clone_size: .
cdr3_aa: CASSSGTRDQPQHF

v_call: TRBV4-2
clone_size: once
cdr3_aa: CASSQETGLYNEQFF

v_call: TRBV5-1
clone_size: .
cdr3_aa: CASSLASYNEQFF

v_call: TRBV4-2
clone_size: .
cdr3_aa: CASSQVSQAGEAETQYF

v_call: TRBV7-3
clone_size: .
cdr3_aa: CASSLSLGLAGVGELFF